A single sample gave rise to the 22 T cell receptor beta chains below, sequenced in a study of T cells in Graves' hyperthyroidism and ophthalmopathy. RNA transcripts yielded amplified TCR beta CDR3 regions. A set of HTBI primers served as the primers for a first-round RT-PCR of the TCR CDR3. TCRdb redid the calling of the multiplex PCR reads with MiXCR, one entry per CDR3 protein. The data show more than 300,000 distinct CDR3 sequences, about 13% seen once. Sequenced input: blood. These TCRs come from a woman aged 18-35 years with Graves' hyperthyroidism.

This clonotype was detected many times. This rearrangement joins TRBV29-1 to TRBJ2-7; 8 bases align to TRBD2. J was trimmed by 3 bases and V by 4 bases; bases with no gene match: 14. The CDR3 runs to 16 residues. Germline V gene lookup returns CDR1 SQVTM and CDR2 ANQGSEA. The CDR3 region is CSVGSHLSGSFYEQYF. CDR3 DNA sequence: TGCAGCGTTGGGTCCCACCTCAGCGGGAGCTTCTACGAGCAGTACTTC.

This clonotype was seen ten or more times. The chain carries TRBV20-1 and TRBJ2-5; D gene ambiguous. The CDR3 sequence is 14 residues long. Trimming left V 0 bases short and J 4 bases short, with 12 bases between. Germline V gene data show CDR1 as DFQATT and CDR2 as SNEGSKA (reference sequence). CDR3 in amino acids: CSARDPGLGETQYF. The DNA of the CDR3 is TGCAGTGCTAGAGATCCGGGCTTGGGAGAGACCCAGTACTTC.

Of note for this clonotype: A read error may explain this, as a much larger clone is one base away. No conserved phenylalanine or tryptophan ends this CDR3, so it is likely a read error. The CDR3 sequence: CASSYSRGSAGGPETQYL. The DNA of the CDR3 is TGTGCCAGCAGTTACTCCCGGGGATCGGCGGGAGGGCCGGAGACCCAGTACCTC. This rearrangement joins TRBV6-2 or TRBV6-3 to TRBJ2-5; 9 bases map to TRBD2. V was clipped by 0 bases and J by 5 bases; unmatched bases: 13. This CDR3 region has 18 residues. CDR1 is MNHEY, CDR2 SVGEGT, per germline.

This clonotype was found many times. The chain is built from TRBV7-9 and TRBJ2-7, with D uncertain. Germline CDR1 and CDR2: SEHNR and FQNEAQ (reference sequence). Trimming cost V 4 bases and J 3 bases, with 10 bases left between them. This CDR3 comprises 13 residues. The CDR3 here is CASSSEPIYEQYF. CDR3 DNA sequence: TGTGCCAGCAGCTCAGAGCCTATCTACGAGCAGTACTTC. The variable domain in full, completed from reference TRBV7-9 and TRBJ2-7, reads DTGVSQNPRHKITKRGQNVTFRCDPISEHNRLYWYRQTLGQGPEFLTYFQNEAQLEKSRLLSDRFSAERPKGSFSTLEIQRTEQGDSAMYLCASSSEPIYEQYFGPGTRLTVT.

This clonotype was counted only a few times. The chain carries TRBV7-9 and TRBJ1-5; unclear D gene. The CDR3 covers 15 residues. The germline V gene has CDR1 SEHNR and CDR2 FQNEAQ (reference sequence). The V end was cut by 1 base, the J end by 1 base, with 8 bases between. CDR3 in amino acids: CASSLGRLSNQPQHF. The CDR3, as DNA: TGTGCCAGCAGCTTAGGTAGATTAAGCAATCAGCCCCAGCATTTT.

This clonotype was counted ten times or more. The chain carries TRBV27 and TRBJ1-4; D call uncertain. Trimming took off 6 bases at V and 0 bases at J, with 8 bases between the two ends. The CDR3 has 14 residues. CDR1 is MNHEY, CDR2 SMNVEV, per germline (reference sequence). Here the CDR3 reads CASRLWATNEKLFF. The DNA for the CDR3 is TGTGCCAGCAGGCTGTGGGCAACTAATGAAAAACTGTTTTTT.

Many counts were recorded for this clonotype. The V call is TRBV11-2, the J call TRBJ2-5; D assignment may be TRBD1 or TRBD2 (5 bases each). Trimming pared 7 bases from V and 5 bases from J, leaving 17 bases between. CDR3 length: 14 residues. Per the germline V gene, CDR1 is SGHAT and CDR2 is FQNNGV. The CDR3 is CASISWDPGETQYF. The DNA for the CDR3 is TGTGCCAGCATCTCTTGGGACCCGGGGGAGACCCAGTACTTC.

This clonotype was recorded at least ten times. The chain uses TRBV9 and TRBJ1-2; the D is unclear. This CDR3 has 17 residues. The germline V gene encodes CDR1 SGDLS and CDR2 YYNGEE. V was pared by 3 bases and J by 1 base, with 19 bases between. CDR3 sequence: CASSAPPGDTINYGYTF. The CDR3 region has the DNA TGTGCCAGCAGCGCCCCTCCCGGGGATACGATTAACTATGGCTACACCTTC.

This clonotype occurred many times. The rearrangement links TRBV7-9 to TRBJ2-5; D call uncertain. The germline gives CDR1 SEHNR, CDR2 FQNEAQ (reference sequence). Between the trimmed V and J ends, which lost 3 bases and 5 bases, there was a span of 16 bases. The CDR3 is made up of 15 amino acids. Written as DNA, the CDR3 is TGTGCCAGCAGCTTCCCCTCAAGTGGTAGGGAGACCCAGTACTTC. The encoded protein is CASSFPSSGRETQYF.

This clonotype was detected many times. The CDR3 DNA reads as TGTGCCAGCAGTTACGAATCATACGGGCAGACCAAAGATACGCAGTATTTT. Its protein product is CASSYESYGQTKDTQYF. The chain employs TRBV6-2 or TRBV6-3 and TRBJ2-3, with D unresolved. The CDR3 runs to 17 residues. V shed 2 bases and J shed 5 bases, with 20 bases lying between them. The V gene's germline CDR1 is MNHEY and CDR2 SVGEGT.

In this sample, this clonotype turned up many times. The J gene is TRBJ2-1, the V gene TRBV2, with 11 bases that match TRBD2. The CDR3 runs to 16 residues. Germline CDR1 SNHLY, CDR2 FYNNEI. V gave up 3 bases and J gave up 3 bases; unmatched junction bases: 4. CDR3 protein: CASSEPTSGGYNEQFF. As DNA, the CDR3 is TGTGCCAGCAGTGAGCCCACTAGCGGGGGCTACAATGAGCAGTTCTTC.

This clonotype was seen ten or more times. The chain recombines TRBV6-1 with TRBJ1-1; no clear D. CDR3 length: 11 amino acids. Germline lookup yields CDR1 MNHNS and CDR2 SASEGT. V was shortened by 7 bases and J by 3 bases, with 6 bases between the two germline ends. The CDR3 DNA sequence: TGTGCCAGCACTCTCTACACTGAAGCTTTCTTT. It codes for CASTLYTEAFF.

This clonotype was counted a few times. This rearrangement joins TRBV7-8 to TRBJ1-5; 9 bases fit TRBD1. Trimming took 5 bases from V and 5 from J; bases not matched to a gene: 7. The CDR3 length is 15 residues. Germline V gene sequence: CDR1 SGHVS, CDR2 FQNEAQ. The CDR3 region is CASSPGQGSHQPQHF. The CDR3, as DNA: TGTGCCAGCAGCCCGGGACAGGGATCCCATCAGCCCCAGCATTTT. The full variable domain, in which reference TRBV7-8 and TRBJ1-5 provide the parts outside the CDR3, is GAGVSQSPRYKVAKRGQDVALRCDPISGHVSLFWYQQALGQGPEFLTYFQNEAQLDKSGLPSDRFFAERPEGSVSTLKIQRTQQEDSAVYLCASSPGQGSHQPQHFGDGTRLSIL.

The chain has TRBV24-1 and TRBJ2-7; no clear D. Looked up from germline, CDR1 is KGHDR and CDR2 is SFDVKD. CDR3 length: 13 amino acids. V was cut by 2 bases and J by 5 bases, with 9 bases left in between. For the CDR3, the DNA is TGTGCCACCAGTGATTCGACATTTGACGAGCAGTACTTC. Residues: CATSDSTFDEQYF.

This clonotype showed up just a few times. The chain combines TRBV5-5 with TRBJ2-3, with D possibly TRBD2 on 6 matching bases. This CDR3 comprises 15 residues. Germline V CDR1 and CDR2: SGHKS, YYEKEE (reference sequence). V lost 3 bases, J lost 9 bases, and 20 bases lay in between. CDR3 region: CASSYERVWGETQYF. CDR3 sequence (DNA): TGTGCCAGCAGCTATGAGAGGGTTTGGGGGGAAACGCAGTATTTT.

This clonotype has at least ten counts. V is TRBV29-1 and J is TRBJ2-7; perhaps TRBD1 as D (5 bases). The germline V gene has CDR1 SQVTM and CDR2 ANQGSEA. CDR3 size: 15 residues. Trimming shortened V by 2 bases and J by 6 bases, and 20 bases separated the two germline ends. The CDR3 loop reads CSVEWSQGPYGEQYF. CDR3 nucleotides: TGCAGCGTTGAATGGTCGCAGGGCCCCTACGGCGAGCAGTACTTC.

This clonotype appeared many times. This chain connects TRBV18 to TRBJ1-1; no firm D call. The CDR3 extends over 15 amino acids. Trimming left V 3 bases short and J 1 base short, with 12 bases between. The V gene's germline CDR1 is KGHSH and CDR2 LQKENI. CDR3 coding DNA: TGTGCCAGCTCACCCAGGATAGATAGGAACACTGAAGCTTTCTTT. Its protein is CASSPRIDRNTEAFF.

This clonotype was counted at least ten times. The chain couples TRBV7-8 to TRBJ1-1; D is ambiguous. With 3 bases removed from V and 0 bases from J, the gap between germline ends came to 20 bases. In germline, CDR1 is SGHVS, CDR2 FQNEAQ. This CDR3 has 18 residues. This CDR3 is CASSFYRHPGGMNTEAFF. DNA of the CDR3: TGTGCCAGCAGCTTTTATAGGCACCCCGGAGGCATGAACACTGAAGCTTTCTTT.

This clonotype has at least ten counts. The rearrangement joins TRBV10-3 to TRBJ2-5; unclear D gene. The germline CDR1 and CDR2 sequences are ENHRY and SYGVKD. The CDR3 covers 15 residues. Trimming stripped 0 bases from V and 5 bases from J, with 13 bases between. The CDR3 loop reads CAISESTPGWETQYF. The CDR3 DNA is TGTGCCATCAGTGAGTCGACACCAGGTTGGGAGACCCAGTACTTC.

This clonotype showed up many times. This chain links TRBV29-1 with TRBJ2-5, with 14 bases that match TRBD2. From germline, CDR1 is SQVTM and CDR2 ANQGSEA. The CDR3 is 17 amino acids. Unmatched junction bases numbered 14, after V lost 6 bases and J lost 5 bases. Here the CDR3 DNA reads TGCAGCGTCCGCCCGGGGGGACTAGCGGGAGACGCTGAGACCCAGTACTTC. Translated, it gives CSVRPGGLAGDAETQYF.

Remarks on this clonotype: A much larger clone lies one base from this, so it may be a read error. The rearrangement uses TRBV24-1 and TRBJ2-1; D possibly corresponds to TRBD2 (5 bases). This CDR3 spans 15 amino acids. Germline CDR1 is KGHDR and CDR2 is SFDVKD. V lost 3 bases and J 12 bases, leaving 20 bases between the germline ends. Here the CDR3 DNA reads TGTGCCACCAGTGATCAGACTACGAGTGGCGGTAGGCAGTTCTTC. It yields the protein CATSDQTTSGGRQFF.

This clonotype appeared many times. This rearrangement joins TRBV10-2 to TRBJ2-1; 15 positions match TRBD2. V dropped 2 bases and J dropped 8; count of bases not matched to a gene: 1. The CDR3 is made up of 15 amino acids. The V gene's germline CDR1 is WSHSY and CDR2 SAAADI. The CDR3 sequence: CASSEGLAGGDEQFF. CDR3 nucleotide sequence: TGCGCCAGCAGTGAGGGACTAGCGGGGGGGGATGAGCAGTTCTTC.